Listed below are T cell receptor beta chains from one sample, sequenced in a study of cytomegalovirus exposure and HLA in healthy donors. Clones were read by immunoSEQ multiplex PCR, and TCRdb kept only the in-frame ones, dropping some. Of 150,000 to 250,000 clones detected, roughly 81% appear once; the ten largest clones hold 1.2%. Sequenced material: PBMCs. Receptor source: a woman aged 25 to 39 in good health and CMV-seronegative. Both conserved end residues are trimmed from each CDR3. Clone sizes are given selectively: once, few, many, or a class where the clone is expanded.

TRBJ2-2,-,TRBV15,ATSARSGGVGELF
TRBJ1-1,-,TRBV5-1,ASSSGQGPNTEAF
TRBJ1-1,-,TRBV11-2,ASSLDRQSAEAF
TRBJ1-1,-,TRBV5-1,ASSLGQLGSEAF
TRBJ1-4,-,TRBV6-5,ASSPLGQINEKLF
TRBJ2-7,-,TRBV6-5,ASSLHARGIYEQY
TRBJ2-7,-,TRBV6-1,ASSPSGYEQY
TRBJ2-1,-,TRBV5-1,ASSAGGTGLYEQF
TRBJ1-2,-,TRBV5-1,ASSLIGQTFYGYT
TRBJ1-3,-,TRBV16,ASSQDTSGFSGNTIY
TRBJ2-3,few,TRBV6-5,ASRSGGSDTQY
TRBJ2-7,-,TRBV5-1,ASSRASGINEQY
TRBJ1-4,-,TRBV4-1,ASSQDPRPREKLF
TRBJ1-2,few,TRBV13,ASSLDTSGYT
TRBJ1-2,once,TRBV30,AWTQGDNYGYT
TRBJ1-2,-,TRBV28,ASSPDIINYGYT
TRBJ2-1,-,TRBV6-5,ASSYEGTWGNEQF
TRBJ2-2,-,TRBV5-1,ATSVPANTGELF
TRBJ2-1,-,TRBV7-3,ASSLGAHEQF
TRBJ2-3,-,TRBV27,ASSPPSGSTDTQY
TRBJ2-7,few,TRBV4-1,ASSRINDRRHEQY
TRBJ1-5,once,TRBV6-4,ASSPTGALSPQH
TRBJ1-1,-,TRBV5-1,ASSSNRGPKNTEAF
TRBJ1-6,few,TRBV4-1,ASSQRDRVRNSPLH
TRBJ2-1,once,TRBV30,AWKRGSYNEQF
TRBJ1-2,once,TRBV7-2,ASSYYRGANYGYT
TRBJ2-2,-,TRBV9,ASSVGPGGVTGELF
TRBJ1-1,-,TRBV6-1,ASSEGREAF
TRBJ2-3,-,TRBV28,ASTMGGDTQY
TRBJ1-2,-,TRBV19,ASSFGGQVYGYT
TRBJ2-1,-,TRBV5-1,ASSPGVTYNEQF
TRBJ2-2,-,TRBV9,ASSASGRADTGELF
TRBJ2-1,-,TRBV19,ASSLKPQGYEQF
TRBJ2-1,-,TRBV30,AWSVIGLADHKEQF
TRBJ2-5,-,TRBV7-9,ASSPPTPVDRGQETQY
TRBJ1-1,-,TRBV2,ASRTSNEGNTEAF
TRBJ1-1,-,TRBV5-4,ASSFQGRNTEAF
TRBJ1-2,-,TRBV11-2,ASSLDRTTPRSSANYGYT
TRBJ2-1,-,TRBV5-1,ASSLTTSNNEQF
TRBJ2-7,-,TRBV18,ASSRQGAEAYEQY
TRBJ1-1,-,TRBV7-8,ASSLWRDRATNTEAF
TRBJ2-6,-,TRBV5-1,ASSLSGANVLT
TRBJ1-1,-,TRBV4-2,ASSRVGTSVEAF
TRBJ2-1,-,TRBV27,ASRRGGDNEQF
TRBJ2-7,-,TRBV5-6,ASSGRGKLREQY
TRBJ2-7,-,TRBV6-5,ASRLGTAYEQY
TRBJ2-1,-,TRBV7-3,ASSPRAGSYNEQF
TRBJ1-2,-,TRBV19,ASSIGHKANYGYT
TRBJ2-7,-,TRBV6-5,ASSGTSGYYEQY
TRBJ2-3,-,TRBV6-1,ASSGRIKVAVPTDTQY